This T cell receptor (beta chain) is drawn from a study of blood T cells in healthy people across ages. Germline V gene data show CDR1 as SGHRS and CDR2 as YFSETQ. The CDR3 length is 16 residues. Trimming took off 0 bases at V and 6 bases at J, with 17 bases between the two ends. General study findings and limits: TCR beta diversity, measured per million T cells, fell in a roughly linear way with age. The study lacked donor CMV status, which possibly confounded expanded clonotype changes. Long-lived donors had more naive CD4+ cells and higher diversity than aged donors. Diversity estimates from one million T cells were considered underestimates.

Alongside a J-beta primer mix, a sample-barcoded 5' primer served in a second PCR lasting about 7 to 11 cycles. TCRdb reanalysed the 5' RACE reads using MiXCR and keeps one entry per CDR3 protein. The repertoire holds approximately 1.5 million distinct CDR3 sequences, with roughly 43% as singletons. On this clonotype itself: The antigen is undetermined.

The clonotype was recovered from a woman aged 18-30 years in good health. Sequenced input: blood. This sequence joins TRBV5-1 and TRBJ2-3; D uncertain. The CDR3 sequence: CASSLEGPGGRDTQYF. DNA of the CDR3: TGCGCCAGCAGCTTGGAAGGGCCAGGTGGAAGGGATACGCAGTATTTT. Using reference TRBV5-1 and TRBJ2-3 for the parts outside the CDR3, the full variable domain is KAGVTQTPRYLIKTRGQQVTLSCSPISGHRSVSWYQQTPGQGLQFLFEYFSETQRNKGNFPGRFSGRQFSNSRSEMNVSTLELGDSALYLCASSLEGPGGRDTQYFGPGTRLTVL.